This TCR beta chain was sequenced during a study of shared clonotypes between healthy human individuals. Every subset's genomic DNA went evenly onto several immunoSEQ plates. Using immunoSEQ multiplex PCR, the repertoire was profiled, and TCRdb retains in-frame clones only, with some absent. Of 2.3 million or so clones listed, 85% to 95% are singletons. Sequencing was carried out using naive CD4+ T cells from PBMCs. As to subset: CD45RA+ positively selected. The clonotype originates from a young man in good health. Some clones in this sample may be carry-over from other donors' samples.

For the CDR3, the DNA is TGTGCCAGCAGCCCCAGACTTAGGGAAACCCCTGACAATGAGCAGTTCTTC. This gives the protein CASSPRLRETPDNEQFF. The chain links TRBV9 to TRBJ2-1; D gene ambiguous. In germline, CDR1 is SGDLS, CDR2 YYNGEE. The ends were cut back, 4 bases at V and 5 bases at J, with 22 bases in the middle. CDR3 length: 17 amino acids.